This TCR beta chain was captured in a study of T cell responses to AZD1222 COVID-19 vaccine. Broader study findings: Reportedly, nearly half of unique spike TCRs recognized epitopes outside B.1.351/B.1.1.7 mutations. Donors were largely white British and mainly female; clonal diversity was possibly underestimated.

Unmatched junction bases numbered 19, after V lost 10 bases and J lost 4 bases. From germline, CDR1 is MNHEY and CDR2 SMNVEV (reference sequence). The CDR3 has 18 amino acids. The sample holds a few counts of this clone. Its specificity is not known. Produced via immunoSEQ multiplex PCR; TCRdb's table is partial and in-frame only. The sample has 150,000 or so clones, approximately 85% seen once. V is TRBV27 and J is TRBJ2-2; 9 positions match TRBD1. The sequence was obtained from an adult in good health. Source: peripheral blood, taken on day 0 of AZD1222 vaccination. CDR3 sequence: CATKTDGTGSVGTGELFF. The CDR3 DNA reads as TGTGCCACCAAGACCGACGGGACAGGGTCAGTGGGCACCGGGGAGCTGTTTTTT.